Listed below are T cell receptor beta chains from one sample, sequenced in a study of T-cell memory formation after mild COVID-19. TCRdb fed the 5' RACE reads into MiXCR, producing one record per CDR3 protein. In the table there are under 550,000 distinct CDR3 sequences, roughly 20% of which are singletons. Sequences were obtained from PBMCs or a T cell subset sorted from them (not recorded which). The source is an adult woman who had mild COVID-19 (a few samples of this study predate the infection). Cell type and time point are not known. The CDR3 runs from the conserved cysteine through the conserved F or W. D genes are given only for firm matches. The size field is filled for only some rows; it gives once, few, many or a size class.

CDR3 | DNA | size | J | D | V
CASTPEGRDEQYF | TGTGCCAGCACCCCCGAAGGTAGGGACGAGCAGTACTTC | NA | TRBJ2-7 | NA | TRBV3-1
CASSLDLRGYGGQYF | TGTGCCAGCAGCTTAGATCTTAGGGGCTACGGGGGGCAGTACTTC | many | TRBJ2-7 | NA | TRBV7-2
CASSVGESEKLFF | TGTGCCAGCAGCGTAGGGGAGAGTGAAAAACTGTTTTTT | NA | TRBJ1-4 | NA | TRBV9
CASSARAPFSTDTQYF | TGCGCCAGCAGCGCCCGGGCCCCTTTCTCCACAGATACGCAGTATTTT | few | TRBJ2-3 | NA | TRBV5-1
CASSLQGATNEKLFF | TGCGCCAGCAGCTTACAGGGTGCAACTAATGAAAAACTGTTTTTT | NA | TRBJ1-4 | NA | TRBV5-1
CASSTRQFTEAFF | TGTGCCAGCAGCACCCGACAGTTCACTGAAGCTTTCTTT | NA | TRBJ1-1 | NA | TRBV7-2
CASSFSSEGDYEQYF | TGTGCCAGCAGCTTTTCTAGCGAGGGGGACTACGAGCAGTACTTC | NA | TRBJ2-7 | NA | TRBV7-9
CASSLPGTSGSDTQYF | TGTGCCAGCAGCTTGCCCGGGACTAGCGGGAGCGATACGCAGTATTTT | NA | TRBJ2-3 | TRBD2 | TRBV11-3
CASSPHGETQYF | TGTGCCAGCAGCCCCCACGGAGAGACCCAGTACTTC | NA | TRBJ2-5 | NA | TRBV3-1
CASSQDEVVRENTEAFF | TGTGCCAGCAGCCAAGATGAGGTGGTCAGGGAGAACACTGAAGCTTTCTTT | NA | TRBJ1-1 | NA | TRBV3-1
CASSSDRGGEQYF | TGTGCCAGCAGCTCTGACAGGGGAGGCGAGCAGTACTTC | few | TRBJ2-7 | TRBD1 | TRBV7-7
CASSLEVTGGYNEQFF | TGTGCCAGCAGCTTAGAGGTGACAGGGGGATACAATGAGCAGTTCTTC | NA | TRBJ2-1 | TRBD1 | TRBV7-6
CASSQGLDNEQYF | TGTGCCAGCAGCCAAGGGTTGGACAACGAGCAGTACTTC | NA | TRBJ2-7 | NA | TRBV4-2
CASSEGAGGFGNEQFF | TGTGCCAGCAGCGAGGGAGCGGGAGGTTTTGGGAATGAGCAGTTCTTC | NA | TRBJ2-1 | TRBD2 | TRBV9
CASSKALRTASGYTF | TGTGCCAGCAGCAAAGCGCTCCGGACAGCCTCCGGCTACACCTTC | NA | TRBJ1-2 | NA | TRBV21-1
CASSYTSGTGDFYGYTF | TGCGCCAGCAGCTACACTTCCGGGACAGGGGACTTCTATGGCTACACCTTC | NA | TRBJ1-2 | TRBD1 | TRBV5-1
CSARSRIQGGYEQYF | TGCAGTGCCAGGTCTAGGATACAGGGTGGCTACGAGCAGTACTTC | NA | TRBJ2-7 | NA | TRBV20-1
CAWNLGGNTEAFF | TGTGCCTGGAACCTGGGTGGGAACACTGAAGCTTTCTTT | NA | TRBJ1-1 | NA | TRBV30
CSAGDGGGKNIQYF | TGCAGTGCTGGGGATGGAGGGGGCAAAAACATTCAGTACTTC | many | TRBJ2-4 | NA | TRBV20-1
CASSRDPRETQYF | TGCGCCAGCAGCCGCGACCCGAGAGAGACCCAGTACTTC | many | TRBJ2-5 | NA | TRBV4-1
CASSLGGNGNQPQHF | TGTGCCAGCAGTCTAGGGGGTAACGGCAATCAGCCCCAGCATTTT | few | TRBJ1-5 | NA | TRBV7-6
CASSMSSSYNEQFF | TGTGCCAGCAGTATGTCGAGCTCCTACAATGAGCAGTTCTTC | few | TRBJ2-1 | NA | TRBV12-3/TRBV12-4
CASSFRDPRETQYF | TGTGCCAGCAGCTTCAGGGATCCGAGAGAGACCCAGTACTTC | few | TRBJ2-5 | NA | TRBV7-9
CASSLTGFTEAFF | TGCGCCAGCAGCTTGACAGGGTTCACTGAAGCTTTCTTT | few | TRBJ1-1 | NA | TRBV5-1
CASSLGVIGRGNYGYTF | TGTGCCAGCAGCTTAGGCGTTATAGGCAGGGGGAACTATGGCTACACCTTC | NA | TRBJ1-2 | TRBD1 | TRBV7-8
CASSPGFEDRVGQPQHF | TGTGCCAGCTCACCGGGTTTTGAAGACAGGGTCGGCCAGCCCCAGCATTTT | NA | TRBJ1-5 | TRBD1 | TRBV18
CASSLIPDREAFF | TGTGCCAGCAGCCTAATCCCGGACAGGGAAGCTTTCTTT | NA | TRBJ1-1 | TRBD1 | TRBV3-1
CASSHARVWGNEQFF | TGCGCCAGCAGCCACGCTAGGGTCTGGGGCAATGAGCAGTTCTTC | NA | TRBJ2-1 | NA | TRBV4-1
CASSFSGVTIQETQYF | TGTGCCAGCAGCTTTAGCGGGGTGACGATTCAAGAGACCCAGTACTTC | few | TRBJ2-5 | TRBD2 | TRBV7-2
CSVETDRVYGYTF | TGCAGCGTTGAGACGGACAGGGTCTATGGCTACACCTTC | NA | TRBJ1-2 | TRBD1 | TRBV29-1